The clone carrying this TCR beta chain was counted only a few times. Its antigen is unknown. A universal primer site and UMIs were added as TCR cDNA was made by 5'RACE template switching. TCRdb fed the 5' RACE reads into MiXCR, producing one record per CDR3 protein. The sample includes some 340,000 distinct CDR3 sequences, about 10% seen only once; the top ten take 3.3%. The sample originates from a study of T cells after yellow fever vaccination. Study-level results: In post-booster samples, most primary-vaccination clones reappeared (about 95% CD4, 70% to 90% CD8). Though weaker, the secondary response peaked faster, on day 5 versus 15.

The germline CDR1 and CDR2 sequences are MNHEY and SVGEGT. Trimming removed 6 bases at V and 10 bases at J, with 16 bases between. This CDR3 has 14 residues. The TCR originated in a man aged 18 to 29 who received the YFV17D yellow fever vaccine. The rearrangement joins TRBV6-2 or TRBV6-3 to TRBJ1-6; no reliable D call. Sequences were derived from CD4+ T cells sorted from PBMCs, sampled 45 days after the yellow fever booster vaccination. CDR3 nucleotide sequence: TGTGCCAGCAGCGTCTCCTCCAGGAGATCACCCCTCCACTTT. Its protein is CASSVSSRRSPLHF.